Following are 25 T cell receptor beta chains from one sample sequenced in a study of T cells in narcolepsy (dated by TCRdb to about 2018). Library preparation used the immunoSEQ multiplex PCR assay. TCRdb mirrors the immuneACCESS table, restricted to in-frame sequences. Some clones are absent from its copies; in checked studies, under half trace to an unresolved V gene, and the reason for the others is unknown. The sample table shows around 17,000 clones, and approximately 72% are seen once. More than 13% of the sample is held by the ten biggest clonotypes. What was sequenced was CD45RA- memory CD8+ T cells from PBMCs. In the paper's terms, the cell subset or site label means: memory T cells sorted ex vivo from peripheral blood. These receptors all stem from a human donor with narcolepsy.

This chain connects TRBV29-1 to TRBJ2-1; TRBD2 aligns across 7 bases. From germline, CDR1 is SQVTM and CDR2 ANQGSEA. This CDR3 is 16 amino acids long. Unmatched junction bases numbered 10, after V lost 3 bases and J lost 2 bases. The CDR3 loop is CSVDGSGLGAYNEQFF. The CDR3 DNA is TGCAGCGTTGATGGTAGCGGGCTGGGCGCCTACAATGAGCAGTTCTTC.

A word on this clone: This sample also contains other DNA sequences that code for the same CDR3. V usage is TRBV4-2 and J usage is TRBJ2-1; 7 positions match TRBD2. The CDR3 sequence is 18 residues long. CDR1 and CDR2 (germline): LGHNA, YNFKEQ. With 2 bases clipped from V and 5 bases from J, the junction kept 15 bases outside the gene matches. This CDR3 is CASSQLLWEGRRDNEQFF. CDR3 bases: TGTGCCAGCAGCCAACTGTTGTGGGAGGGCCGGAGAGACAATGAGCAGTTCTTC.

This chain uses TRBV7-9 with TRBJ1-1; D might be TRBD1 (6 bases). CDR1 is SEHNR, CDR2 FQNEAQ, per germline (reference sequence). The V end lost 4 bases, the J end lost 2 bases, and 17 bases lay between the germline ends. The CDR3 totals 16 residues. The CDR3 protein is CASSSPLQGLNTEAFF. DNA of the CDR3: TGTGCCAGCAGCTCCCCTTTACAGGGCCTAAACACTGAAGCTTTCTTT.

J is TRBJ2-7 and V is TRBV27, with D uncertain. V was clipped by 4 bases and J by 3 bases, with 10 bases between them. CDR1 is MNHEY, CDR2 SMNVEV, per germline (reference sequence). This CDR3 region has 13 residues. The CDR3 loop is CASSSPPDYEQYF. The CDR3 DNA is TGTGCCAGCAGTTCCCCCCCTGACTACGAGCAGTACTTC.

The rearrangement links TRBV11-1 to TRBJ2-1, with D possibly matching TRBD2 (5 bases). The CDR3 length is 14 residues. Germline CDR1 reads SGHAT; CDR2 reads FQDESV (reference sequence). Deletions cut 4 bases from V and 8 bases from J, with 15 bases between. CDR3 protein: CASSWRTLFDEQFF. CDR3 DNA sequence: TGTGCCAGCAGCTGGAGGACCCTTTTTGATGAGCAGTTCTTC.

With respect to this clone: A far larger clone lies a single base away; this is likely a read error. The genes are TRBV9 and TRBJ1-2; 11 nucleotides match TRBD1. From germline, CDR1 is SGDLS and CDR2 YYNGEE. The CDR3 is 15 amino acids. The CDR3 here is CACSQADRGRDGYTF. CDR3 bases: TGTGCCTGCAGCCAAGCGGACAGGGGGCGAGATGGCTACACCTTC.

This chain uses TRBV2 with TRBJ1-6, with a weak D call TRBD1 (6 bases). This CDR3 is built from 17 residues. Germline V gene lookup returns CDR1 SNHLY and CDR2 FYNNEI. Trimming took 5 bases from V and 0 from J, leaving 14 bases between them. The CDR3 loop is CASSPGAPSSYNSPLHF. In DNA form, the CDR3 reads TGTGCCAGCAGTCCAGGGGCACCGAGCTCCTATAATTCACCCCTCCACTTT.

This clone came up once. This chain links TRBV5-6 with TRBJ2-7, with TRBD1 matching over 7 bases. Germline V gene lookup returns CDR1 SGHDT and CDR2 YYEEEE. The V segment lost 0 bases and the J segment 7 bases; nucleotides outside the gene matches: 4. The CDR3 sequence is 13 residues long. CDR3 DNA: TGTGCCAGCAGCTTGGTCGGCAGGGGGGAGCAGTACTTC. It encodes CASSLVGRGEQYF.

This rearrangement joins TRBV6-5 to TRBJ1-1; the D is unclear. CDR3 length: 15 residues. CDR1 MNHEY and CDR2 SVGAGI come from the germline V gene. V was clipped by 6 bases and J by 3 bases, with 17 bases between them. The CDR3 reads CASSALWRQYTEAFF. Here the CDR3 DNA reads TGTGCCAGCAGCGCTCTGTGGCGCCAATACACTGAAGCTTTCTTT.

The CDR3 sequence: CAIQRESDYYGYTF. CDR3 in DNA: TGTGCCATCCAAAGAGAATCAGACTACTATGGCTACACCTTC. This chain connects TRBV2 to TRBJ1-2; D unclear. The CDR3 runs to 14 residues. Trimming left V 10 bases short and J 3 bases short, with 18 bases between. CDR1 is SNHLY, CDR2 FYNNEI, per germline.

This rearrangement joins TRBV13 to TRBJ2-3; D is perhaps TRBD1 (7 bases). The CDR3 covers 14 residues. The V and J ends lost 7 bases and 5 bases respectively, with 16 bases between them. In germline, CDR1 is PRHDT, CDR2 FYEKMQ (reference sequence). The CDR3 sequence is CASIGSQGGDTQYF. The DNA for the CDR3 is TGTGCCAGCATCGGGTCGCAGGGGGGAGATACGCAGTATTTT. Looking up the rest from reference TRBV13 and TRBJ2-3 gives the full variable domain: AAGVIQSPRHLIKEKRETATLKCYPIPRHDTVYWYQQGPGQDPQFLISFYEKMQSDKGSIPDRFSAQQFSDYHSELNMSSLELGDSALYFCASIGSQGGDTQYFGPGTRLTVL.

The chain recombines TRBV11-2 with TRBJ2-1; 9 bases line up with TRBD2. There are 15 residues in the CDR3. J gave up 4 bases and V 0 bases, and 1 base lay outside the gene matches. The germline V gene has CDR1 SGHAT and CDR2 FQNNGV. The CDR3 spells CASSLEAGGYNEQFF. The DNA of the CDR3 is TGTGCCAGCAGCTTAGAGGCGGGAGGGTACAATGAGCAGTTCTTC.

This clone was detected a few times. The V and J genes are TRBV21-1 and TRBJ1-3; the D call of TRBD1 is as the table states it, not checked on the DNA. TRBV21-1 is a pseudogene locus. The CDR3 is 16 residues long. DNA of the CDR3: TGTGCCAGCAGCACATCACAGGGGTCTACTGGAAACACCATATATTTT. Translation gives CASSTSQGSTGNTIYF.

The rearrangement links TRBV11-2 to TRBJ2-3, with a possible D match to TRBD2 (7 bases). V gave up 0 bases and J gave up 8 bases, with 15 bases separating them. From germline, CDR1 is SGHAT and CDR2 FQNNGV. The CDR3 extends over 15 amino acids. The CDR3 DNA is TGTGCCAGCAGCTTAGATGGGGGGGCCCCGGGTACGCAGTATTTT. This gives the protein CASSLDGGAPGTQYF.

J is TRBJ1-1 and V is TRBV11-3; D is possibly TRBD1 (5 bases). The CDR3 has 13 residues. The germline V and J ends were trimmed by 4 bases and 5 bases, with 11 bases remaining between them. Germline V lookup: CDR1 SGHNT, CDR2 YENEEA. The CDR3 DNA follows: TGTGCCAGCAGCTCCCATTGGGGGACTGAAGCTTTCTTT. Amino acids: CASSSHWGTEAFF.

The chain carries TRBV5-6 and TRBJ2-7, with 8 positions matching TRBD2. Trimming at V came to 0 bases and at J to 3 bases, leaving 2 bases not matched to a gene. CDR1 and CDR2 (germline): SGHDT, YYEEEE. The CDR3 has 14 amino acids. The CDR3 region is CASSLGSGSYEQYF. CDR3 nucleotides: TGTGCCAGCAGCTTGGGGAGCGGGAGCTACGAGCAGTACTTC.

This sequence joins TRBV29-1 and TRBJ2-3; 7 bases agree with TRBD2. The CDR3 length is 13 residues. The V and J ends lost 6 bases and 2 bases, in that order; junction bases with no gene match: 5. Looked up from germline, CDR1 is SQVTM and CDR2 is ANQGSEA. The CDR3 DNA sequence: TGCAGCGTCCGGGGGGACTCCACAGATACGCAGTATTTT. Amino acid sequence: CSVRGDSTDTQYF.

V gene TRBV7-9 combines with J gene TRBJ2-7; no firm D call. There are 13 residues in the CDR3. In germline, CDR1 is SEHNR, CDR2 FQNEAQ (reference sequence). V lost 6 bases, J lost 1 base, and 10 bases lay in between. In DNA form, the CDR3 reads TGTGCCAGCAGTCTTTACAATTCCTACGAGCAGTACTTC. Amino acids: CASSLYNSYEQYF.

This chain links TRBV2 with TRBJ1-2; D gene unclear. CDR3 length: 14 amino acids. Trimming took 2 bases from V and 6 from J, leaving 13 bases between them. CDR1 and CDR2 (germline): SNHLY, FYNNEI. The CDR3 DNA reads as TGTGCCAGCAGTGAATCGCCCCTCACGGATGGCTACACCTTC. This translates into CASSESPLTDGYTF.

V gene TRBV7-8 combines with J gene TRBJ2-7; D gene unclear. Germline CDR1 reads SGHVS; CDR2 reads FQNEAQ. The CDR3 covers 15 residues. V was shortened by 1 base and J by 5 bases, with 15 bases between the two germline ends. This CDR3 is CASSLGSSSLDEQYF. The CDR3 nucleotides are TGTGCCAGCAGCTTAGGGTCTAGTTCTTTAGACGAGCAGTACTTC.

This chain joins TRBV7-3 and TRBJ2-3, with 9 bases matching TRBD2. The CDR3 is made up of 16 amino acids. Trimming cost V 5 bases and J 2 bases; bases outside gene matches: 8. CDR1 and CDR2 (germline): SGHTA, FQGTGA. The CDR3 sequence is CASSTPGLAFTDTQYF. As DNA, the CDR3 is TGTGCCAGCAGCACCCCGGGACTAGCCTTCACAGATACGCAGTATTTT.

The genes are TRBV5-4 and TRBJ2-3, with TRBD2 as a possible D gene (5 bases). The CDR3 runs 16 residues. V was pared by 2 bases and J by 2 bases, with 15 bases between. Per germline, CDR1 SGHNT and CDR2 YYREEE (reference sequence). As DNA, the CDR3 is TGTGCCAGCAGCTTAGGTGGAGGCGAGATCACAGATACGCAGTATTTT. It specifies CASSLGGGEITDTQYF.

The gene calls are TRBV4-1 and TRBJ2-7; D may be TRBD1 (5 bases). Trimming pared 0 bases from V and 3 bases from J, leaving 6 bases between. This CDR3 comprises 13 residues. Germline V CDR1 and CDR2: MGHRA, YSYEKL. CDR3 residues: CASSQDRGYEQYF. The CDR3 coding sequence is TGCGCCAGCAGCCAAGATAGGGGCTACGAGCAGTACTTC.

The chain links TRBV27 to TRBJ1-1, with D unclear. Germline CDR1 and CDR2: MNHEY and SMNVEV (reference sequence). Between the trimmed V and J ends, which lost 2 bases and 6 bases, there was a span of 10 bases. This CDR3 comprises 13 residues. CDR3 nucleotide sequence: TGTGCCAGCAGTTTAAGGTCCTTAGCTGAAGCTTTCTTT. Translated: CASSLRSLAEAFF.

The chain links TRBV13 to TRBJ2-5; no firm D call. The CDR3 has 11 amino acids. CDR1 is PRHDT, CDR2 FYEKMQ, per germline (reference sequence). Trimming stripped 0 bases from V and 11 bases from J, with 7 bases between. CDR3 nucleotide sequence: TGTGCCAGCAGCTTAGGTTCAGAGCAGTACTTC. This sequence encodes CASSLGSEQYF.